The rows below give T cell receptor beta chains drawn from one sample of a study of cytomegalovirus exposure and HLA in healthy donors. Profiled with immunoSEQ multiplex PCR; TCRdb holds only in-frame clones, not every one. The sample lists around 300,000 clones, around two thirds occurring once. The sample taken for sequencing was PBMCs. These receptor sequences come from a female donor in good health and CMV-seronegative. CDR3s include the opening cysteine and the closing phenylalanine or tryptophan. Fields, in order: CDR3 DNA, CDR3 protein, D gene, clone size, J gene, V gene. A D gene is named only where the DNA matches it firmly. Clone size is shown for a subset of rows, as once, few, many or a class of expanded clone.

CDR3 DNA: TGTGCCAGCAGGGGGACAGCGGCGCGCGAAAAACTGTTTTTT; CDR3 protein: CASRGTAAREKLFF; D gene: TRBD1; clone size: .; J gene: TRBJ1-4; V gene: TRBV27
CDR3 DNA: TGCGCCAGCAGCTTGGAACAGGGAAGAACTGAAGCTTTCTTT; CDR3 protein: CASSLEQGRTEAFF; D gene: .; clone size: .; J gene: TRBJ1-1; V gene: TRBV5-1
CDR3 DNA: TGTGCCAGCAGCTCCTTAACTAGCGGGAGTGTCAATGAGCAGTTCTTC; CDR3 protein: CASSSLTSGSVNEQFF; D gene: TRBD2; clone size: .; J gene: TRBJ2-1; V gene: TRBV7-9
CDR3 DNA: TGTGCCAGTAGTACGGGACTAGCGGGAGTCGCCTTCTTC; CDR3 protein: CASSTGLAGVAFF; D gene: TRBD2; clone size: .; J gene: TRBJ2-1; V gene: TRBV19
CDR3 DNA: TGTGCCTGGAGTGTCGCTAGCGGGGGTAGTTTTTGGTATGAGCAGTTCTTC; CDR3 protein: CAWSVASGGSFWYEQFF; D gene: TRBD2; clone size: .; J gene: TRBJ2-1; V gene: TRBV30
CDR3 DNA: TGTGCCAGCAGCTTAGTTGCTAACAATGAGCAGTTCTTC; CDR3 protein: CASSLVANNEQFF; D gene: .; clone size: .; J gene: TRBJ2-1; V gene: TRBV11-2
CDR3 DNA: TGTGCCAGCAGCCCGTCGACTAGTTCATATGAGCAGTTCTTC; CDR3 protein: CASSPSTSSYEQFF; D gene: .; clone size: .; J gene: TRBJ2-1; V gene: TRBV7-9
CDR3 DNA: TGTGCCAGCAGTGAGATTGGTGCGGACACAGATACGCAGTATTTT; CDR3 protein: CASSEIGADTDTQYF; D gene: .; clone size: .; J gene: TRBJ2-3; V gene: TRBV6-1
CDR3 DNA: TGTGCCAGCAGCCCTAAGACAGACTATGGCTACACCTTC; CDR3 protein: CASSPKTDYGYTF; D gene: .; clone size: few; J gene: TRBJ1-2; V gene: TRBV7-9
CDR3 DNA: TGTGCCAGCTCACCGGCCAGGACTGAAGCTTTCTTT; CDR3 protein: CASSPARTEAFF; D gene: .; clone size: .; J gene: TRBJ1-1; V gene: TRBV18
CDR3 DNA: TGTGCCAGCAGTTTAGTGGGGAGTCTCTACGAGCAGTACTTC; CDR3 protein: CASSLVGSLYEQYF; D gene: .; clone size: .; J gene: TRBJ2-7; V gene: TRBV27
CDR3 DNA: TGTGCCAGCAGTGAACAATATCAGAGGGGCAATCAGCCCCAGCATTTT; CDR3 protein: CASSEQYQRGNQPQHF; D gene: .; clone size: few; J gene: TRBJ1-5; V gene: TRBV2
CDR3 DNA: TGTGCCAGCAGTCAGGGGGTGGGGCTTGGGGCTTTCTTT; CDR3 protein: CASSQGVGLGAFF; D gene: TRBD1; clone size: .; J gene: TRBJ1-1; V gene: TRBV6-5
CDR3 DNA: TGTGCCAGCTCACGACTCGCCGGGGTTCAACAAGAGACCCAGTACTTC; CDR3 protein: CASSRLAGVQQETQYF; D gene: .; clone size: .; J gene: TRBJ2-5; V gene: TRBV18
CDR3 DNA: TGTGCCAGCACTTTAGCGGGAGGCCCCTTAGATGAGCAGTTCTTC; CDR3 protein: CASTLAGGPLDEQFF; D gene: TRBD2; clone size: .; J gene: TRBJ2-1; V gene: TRBV6-1
CDR3 DNA: TGTGCCAGCAGCTTGGCCACTAGCGGGAGCAATGAGCAGTTCTTC; CDR3 protein: CASSLATSGSNEQFF; D gene: TRBD2; clone size: .; J gene: TRBJ2-1; V gene: TRBV11-2
CDR3 DNA: TGTGCCAGCAGTGATTCGACACCAACCTACGAGCAGTACTTC; CDR3 protein: CASSDSTPTYEQYF; D gene: .; clone size: .; J gene: TRBJ2-7; V gene: TRBV2
CDR3 DNA: TGTGCCAGCAGCACCGGGACAGGGGTGTACACTGAAGCTTTCTTT; CDR3 protein: CASSTGTGVYTEAFF; D gene: TRBD1; clone size: .; J gene: TRBJ1-1; V gene: TRBV7-2
CDR3 DNA: TGTGCCAGCACCCCGCGGGGGACTAGCGGGTCCTACGAGCAGTACTTC; CDR3 protein: CASTPRGTSGSYEQYF; D gene: TRBD2; clone size: .; J gene: TRBJ2-7; V gene: TRBV5-4
CDR3 DNA: TGTGCCAGCAGTGTAGCCTACGAGCAGTACTTC; CDR3 protein: CASSVAYEQYF; D gene: .; clone size: .; J gene: TRBJ2-7; V gene: TRBV25-1
CDR3 DNA: TGTGCCAGCAGATCATACCGGGTCGGGGGTTGGACTGAAGCTTTCTTT; CDR3 protein: CASRSYRVGGWTEAFF; D gene: .; clone size: .; J gene: TRBJ1-1; V gene: TRBV7-2
CDR3 DNA: TGTGCCAGCAGCGGAGGAGTCCACTCTGGAAACACCATATATTTT; CDR3 protein: CASSGGVHSGNTIYF; D gene: .; clone size: .; J gene: TRBJ1-3; V gene: TRBV5-6
CDR3 DNA: TGTGCCTGGAGCCGAGGGGGATATGGCTACACCTTC; CDR3 protein: CAWSRGGYGYTF; D gene: .; clone size: .; J gene: TRBJ1-2; V gene: TRBV30
CDR3 DNA: TGTGCCAGCAACCCAACGGTAGAAAGCTACGAGCAGTACTTC; CDR3 protein: CASNPTVESYEQYF; D gene: .; clone size: .; J gene: TRBJ2-7; V gene: TRBV6-5
CDR3 DNA: TGCGCCAGCAGTGAGACTACTAGCGGGAGAAATGAGCAGTTCTTC; CDR3 protein: CASSETTSGRNEQFF; D gene: TRBD2; clone size: .; J gene: TRBJ2-1; V gene: TRBV10-1
CDR3 DNA: TGCGCCAGCAGCTTGAAGTACGGAGCAGATACGCAGTATTTT; CDR3 protein: CASSLKYGADTQYF; D gene: .; clone size: .; J gene: TRBJ2-3; V gene: TRBV5-1
CDR3 DNA: TGTGCCAGCCGAGGGGGCGGCCTCAATGAGCAGTTCTTC; CDR3 protein: CASRGGGLNEQFF; D gene: TRBD1; clone size: .; J gene: TRBJ2-1; V gene: TRBV7-9
CDR3 DNA: TGTGCCAGCAGTGACTTCGGACTAGCGGGAGCACCCGTCACAGATACGCAGTATTTT; CDR3 protein: CASSDFGLAGAPVTDTQYF; D gene: TRBD2; clone size: .; J gene: TRBJ2-3; V gene: TRBV6-4
CDR3 DNA: TGTGCCAGCAGTGTATGGGAGGGCAATCAGCCCCAGCATTTT; CDR3 protein: CASSVWEGNQPQHF; D gene: .; clone size: .; J gene: TRBJ1-5; V gene: TRBV2
CDR3 DNA: TGTGCTTGCGGGACAGATTCCTACGAGCAGTACTTC; CDR3 protein: CACGTDSYEQYF; D gene: .; clone size: .; J gene: TRBJ2-7; V gene: TRBV30
CDR3 DNA: TGTGCCAGCAGCTTAACATCCGGGGGGCTCCAAGAGACCCAGTACTTC; CDR3 protein: CASSLTSGGLQETQYF; D gene: .; clone size: .; J gene: TRBJ2-5; V gene: TRBV7-9
CDR3 DNA: TGTGCCAGCACGGGGAGCTCCTACGAGCAGTACTTC; CDR3 protein: CASTGSSYEQYF; D gene: .; clone size: few; J gene: TRBJ2-7; V gene: TRBV6-5
CDR3 DNA: TGTGCCAGCAGTGGTGTTGGCTCAGGGGTCCAAGAGACCCAGTACTTC; CDR3 protein: CASSGVGSGVQETQYF; D gene: .; clone size: .; J gene: TRBJ2-5; V gene: TRBV2
CDR3 DNA: TGTGCCAGCTCATCCCTCGGGCAAGGGGTCACCGGGGAGCTGTTTTTT; CDR3 protein: CASSSLGQGVTGELFF; D gene: .; clone size: .; J gene: TRBJ2-2; V gene: TRBV18
CDR3 DNA: TGTGCCAGTAGTACAAAGGGACAGGGGAACTATGGCTACACCTTC; CDR3 protein: CASSTKGQGNYGYTF; D gene: TRBD1; clone size: .; J gene: TRBJ1-2; V gene: TRBV19
CDR3 DNA: TGCGCCAGCAGTAAGGGGGCGGGAGGGGGGTACAATGAGCAGTTCTTC; CDR3 protein: CASSKGAGGGYNEQFF; D gene: TRBD2; clone size: .; J gene: TRBJ2-1; V gene: TRBV5-1
CDR3 DNA: TGTGCCAGCAGTTTCCCGGGGGAAACTGAAGCTTTCTTT; CDR3 protein: CASSFPGETEAFF; D gene: .; clone size: .; J gene: TRBJ1-1; V gene: TRBV27
CDR3 DNA: TGTGCCAGTAGTCTCGGGGGGAGAGCCTATCAGCCCCAGCATTTT; CDR3 protein: CASSLGGRAYQPQHF; D gene: .; clone size: few; J gene: TRBJ1-5; V gene: TRBV19
CDR3 DNA: TGTGCCAGCAGCTTGGACAGGGTCTATGGCTACACCTTC; CDR3 protein: CASSLDRVYGYTF; D gene: .; clone size: few; J gene: TRBJ1-2; V gene: TRBV5-4
CDR3 DNA: TGTGCCAGTAAGGACAGGGACTATGGCTACACCTTC; CDR3 protein: CASKDRDYGYTF; D gene: TRBD1; clone size: .; J gene: TRBJ1-2; V gene: TRBV19